These 15 T cell receptor beta chains came from one sample sequenced in a study of CD8+ T cells in alopecia areata. Extracted RNA was reverse transcribed into cDNA, the sequencing template. Only in-frame clones appear in the TCRdb table, and some are missing; sequencing was by immunoSEQ multiplex PCR. The sample has 140,000 to 150,000 clones; roughly 46% are singletons. The specimen was CD4+ T cells sorted from blood, collected at week 0. The receptors here all came from a human donor with alopecia areata.

This clone was detected a few times. V is TRBV28 and J is TRBJ2-1; maybe TRBD1 (5 bases). From germline, CDR1 is MDHEN and CDR2 SYDVKM. The V gene lost 6 bases and the J gene lost 13 bases, with 13 bases spanning the gap. CDR3 length: 11 amino acids. In DNA, the CDR3 is TGTGCCAGCAGCCAACAGGACCCTCAGTTCTTC. Translating gives CASSQQDPQFF.

The chain recombines TRBV5-1 with TRBJ2-5, with D possibly called TRBD1 or TRBD2 (6 bases each). Germline-derived CDR1 and CDR2 are SGHRS and YFSETQ. The CDR3 totals 15 residues. Between the trimmed V and J ends, which lost 3 bases and 3 bases, there was a span of 15 bases. The CDR3 coding sequence is TGCGCCAGCAGCTCTAATGGGGGGCCCGAAGAGACCCAGTACTTC. It yields the protein CASSSNGGPEETQYF.

This clone was seen more than once but under ten times. The V call is TRBV30, the J call TRBJ2-2; tentative D call: TRBD1 (6 bases). V gave up 3 bases and J gave up 7 bases, with 15 bases separating them. Germline-derived CDR1 and CDR2 are GTSNPN and SVGIG (reference sequence). CDR3 length equals 14 residues. The CDR3 DNA sequence: TGTGCCTGGAGCTGGGGGCAAGATGGCGGGGAGCTGTTTTTT. It specifies CAWSWGQDGGELFF.

The chain recombines TRBV28 with TRBJ1-2, with TRBD1 matching over 7 bases. From germline, CDR1 is MDHEN and CDR2 SYDVKM. With 3 bases clipped from V and 8 bases from J, the junction kept 12 bases outside the gene matches. The CDR3 runs 15 residues. The CDR3 is CASSLDRRGAGGYTF. Written as DNA, the CDR3 is TGTGCCAGCAGTTTGGACAGGAGAGGCGCTGGAGGCTACACCTTC.

V gene TRBV29-1 combines with J gene TRBJ2-7, with 11 bases fitting TRBD2. Germline assignment: CDR1 SQVTM and CDR2 ANQGSEA. Losses at the gene ends were 7 bases for V and 5 bases for J; bases not matched to a gene: 10. The CDR3 runs to 14 residues. CDR3 sequence: CSGIATSGSDEQYF. The CDR3 nucleotides read TGCAGCGGGATCGCTACTAGCGGGAGTGACGAGCAGTACTTC.

This clone has only a few counts. The chain couples TRBV7-2 to TRBJ1-3; a possible D gene is TRBD1 (5 bases). The germline V and J ends were trimmed by 6 bases and 0 bases, with 9 bases remaining between them. Germline V gene lookup returns CDR1 SGHTA and CDR2 FQGNSA. This CDR3 is 14 amino acids long. CDR3 nucleotides: TGTGCCAGCAGACCAGACAGCTCTGGAAACACCATATATTTT. Translating gives CASRPDSSGNTIYF.

This chain connects TRBV2 to TRBJ2-3; D gene ambiguous. V dropped 7 bases and J dropped 4 bases, with 9 bases sitting between them. Germline V gene lookup returns CDR1 SNHLY and CDR2 FYNNEI. The CDR3 consists of 12 residues. CDR3 loop: CASTTGSDTQYF. As DNA, the CDR3 is TGTGCCAGCACCACTGGATCAGATACGCAGTATTTT.

This chain links TRBV5-6 with TRBJ2-3; D is uncertain. In germline, CDR1 is SGHDT, CDR2 YYEEEE. The CDR3 is 11 amino acids. The V gene lost 4 bases and the J gene lost 8 bases, with 8 bases spanning the gap. The CDR3 region has the DNA TGTGCCAGCAGCGTCTCTGGTACGCAGTATTTT. Amino acids: CASSVSGTQYF.

J is TRBJ1-1 and V is TRBV12-5; D is ambiguous. Trimming took 6 bases from V and 6 from J, leaving 14 bases between them. CDR3 length: 13 amino acids. The germline gives CDR1 LGHNT, CDR2 FRNRAP. CDR3 bases: TGTGCTAGTGGCACGAGGTTGGGGTCTGAAGCTTTCTTT. The encoded protein is CASGTRLGSEAFF. The whole variable domain, filled in from reference TRBV12-5 and TRBJ1-1, reads DARVTQTPRHKVTEMGQEVTMRCQPILGHNTVFWYRQTMMQGLELLAYFRNRAPLDDSGMPKDRFSAEMPDATLATLKIQPSEPRDSAVYFCASGTRLGSEAFFGQGTRLTVV.

This clone was seen a single time. The rearrangement uses TRBV6-5 and TRBJ2-1, with TRBD2 matching over 10 bases. CDR1 is MNHEY and CDR2 is SVGAGI in the germline V gene. The CDR3 totals 15 residues. Trimming removed 2 bases from V and 7 bases from J; junction bases left unmatched: 5. The CDR3 is CASSYHPSGSNEQFF. The CDR3 nucleotides are TGTGCCAGCAGTTACCACCCTAGCGGGAGTAATGAGCAGTTCTTC.

V and J are TRBV29-1 and TRBJ2-5; 9 nucleotides align to TRBD1. The germline gives CDR1 SQVTM, CDR2 ANQGSEA. This CDR3 has 14 amino acids. The junction had 11 bases not matched to a gene; V was cut back by 6 bases and J by 6 bases. The CDR3 DNA is TGCAGCGTCGCCGGGACAGGGATGATGAAGACCCAGTACTTC. Its protein product is CSVAGTGMMKTQYF.

With regard to this clone: Other DNA sequences in the sample encode the same CDR3. V gene TRBV29-1 combines with J gene TRBJ1-1, with D possibly being TRBD1 (5 bases). V was cut by 4 bases and J by 0 bases, with 9 bases left in between. CDR1 is SQVTM and CDR2 is ANQGSEA in the germline V gene. The CDR3 is made up of 13 amino acids. The CDR3 nucleotides are TGCAGCGTTGTGAGGGGATTGAACACTGAAGCTTTCTTT. Translated, it gives CSVVRGLNTEAFF.

The chain employs TRBV29-1 and TRBJ2-7, with 12 bases fitting TRBD1. The CDR3 spans 14 residues. Germline V gene lookup returns CDR1 SQVTM and CDR2 ANQGSEA. V was clipped by 5 bases and J by 2 bases; unmatched bases: 4. CDR3 region: CSVSGTGGPYEQYF. The CDR3 nucleotides read TGCAGCGTTTCCGGGACAGGGGGCCCCTACGAGCAGTACTTC.

This clone has a handful of counts. This chain links TRBV6-5 with TRBJ2-7; possibly TRBD2 for D (6 bases). There are 12 residues in the CDR3. V gave up 5 bases and J gave up 5 bases, with 10 bases separating them. Germline CDR1 is MNHEY and CDR2 is SVGAGI. In DNA form, the CDR3 reads TGTGCCAGCAGTCCCTGGGGGGACGAGCAGTACTTC. Translated, it gives CASSPWGDEQYF.

The chain couples TRBV5-1 to TRBJ2-7; unclear D gene. CDR3 length: 14 amino acids. Per germline, CDR1 SGHRS and CDR2 YFSETQ. Deletions cut 0 bases from V and 3 bases from J, with 10 bases between. This CDR3 is CASSLATAVYEQYF. The CDR3 DNA reads TGCGCCAGCAGCTTGGCCACGGCCGTCTACGAGCAGTACTTC.